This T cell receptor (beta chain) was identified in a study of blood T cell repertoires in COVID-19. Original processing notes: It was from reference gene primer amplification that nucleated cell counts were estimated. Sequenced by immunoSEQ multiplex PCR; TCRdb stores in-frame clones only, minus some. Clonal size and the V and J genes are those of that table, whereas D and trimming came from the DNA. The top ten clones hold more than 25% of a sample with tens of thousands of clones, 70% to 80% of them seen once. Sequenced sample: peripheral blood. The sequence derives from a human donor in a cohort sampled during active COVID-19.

The CDR3 sequence is CASSEYRQFQETQYF. The CDR3 DNA is TGTGCCAGCAGTGAATATCGACAGTTCCAAGAGACCCAGTACTTC. V and J are TRBV25-1 and TRBJ2-5; maybe TRBD1 (5 bases). V lost 0 bases, J lost 1 base, and 9 bases lay in between. From germline, CDR1 is MGHDK and CDR2 SYGVNS. The CDR3 has 15 residues.